Shown below are 6 T cell receptor beta chains from a single sample sequenced in a study of T cells in Graves' hyperthyroidism and ophthalmopathy. Amplification targeted TCR beta CDR3 regions from RNA transcripts. HTBI primers drove first-round RT-PCR of the TCR CDR3. TCRdb re-called the multiplex PCR reads through MiXCR, storing one row per CDR3 protein. The sample lists 250,000 to 350,000 distinct CDR3 sequences, more than 15% seen once, with approximately 60% in the top ten. The material sequenced was blood. These receptor sequences come from an older woman with Graves' ophthalmopathy.

The chain links TRBV19 to TRBJ2-5; TRBD2 might be the D (6 bases). V gave up 5 bases and J gave up 3 bases, with 10 bases separating them. From germline, CDR1 is LNHDA and CDR2 SQIVND (reference sequence). This CDR3 has 13 residues. The CDR3 spells CASSSLAEETQYF. CDR3 in DNA: TGTGCCAGTAGTTCCTTAGCGGAAGAGACCCAGTACTTC.

On this clonotype: A much larger clone lies one base from this, so it may be a read error. The rearrangement joins TRBV2 to TRBJ2-6, with 10 bases fitting TRBD1. The ends lost 7 bases at V and 3 bases at J; junction bases unmatched: 6. Germline loops: CDR1 SNHLY, CDR2 FYNNEI. The CDR3 length is 16 residues. CDR3: CASIGTGAGGANVLTF. The CDR3 DNA follows: TGTGCCAGCATTGGGACAGGGGCTGGTGGGGCCAACGTCCTGACTTTC. The variable domain in full, with the rest retrieved from reference TRBV2 and TRBJ2-6, is EPEVTQTPSHQVTQMGQEVILRCVPISNHLYFYWYRQILGQKVEFLVSFYNNEISEKSEIFDDQFSVERPDGSNFTLKIRSTKLEDSAMYFCASIGTGAGGANVLTFGAGSRLTVL.

On this clonotype: A much larger clonotype is one base distant, so this may be a read error. This chain links TRBV6-1 with TRBJ2-4; maybe TRBD1 (5 bases). Per the germline V gene, CDR1 is MNHNS and CDR2 is SASEGT. The CDR3 runs 15 residues. The ends were cut back, 6 bases at V and 2 bases at J, with 14 bases in the middle. The CDR3 DNA reads TGTGCCAGCAGCTCCTCGACAGATTCCAAAAACATTCAGTACTTC. It yields the protein CASSSSTDSKNIQYF.

This clonotype was seen only a few times. The chain carries TRBV19 and TRBJ1-1; the match to TRBD1 covers 9 bases. V was clipped by 7 bases and J by 1 base; unmatched bases: 7. CDR1 and CDR2 (germline): LNHDA, SQIVND (reference sequence). CDR3 length equals 15 residues. The CDR3 DNA reads as TGTGCCAGTACCCTAACGGGACAGGGGAACACTGAAGCTTTCTTT. Translation gives CASTLTGQGNTEAFF.

The chain has TRBV7-2 and TRBJ2-7; the D gene is possibly TRBD2 (5 bases). This CDR3 has 15 residues. Germline V gene data show CDR1 as SGHTA and CDR2 as FQGNSA. V shed 3 bases and J shed 1 base, with 13 bases lying between them. The CDR3 region has the DNA TGTGCCAGCAGCTTTGGGAGCGGCCCTTCCTACGAGCAGTACTTC. The encoded protein is CASSFGSGPSYEQYF. Together with reference TRBV7-2 and TRBJ2-7, the CDR3 gives the full variable domain: GAGVSQSPSNKVTEKGKDVELRCDPISGHTALYWYRQSLGQGLEFLIYFQGNSAPDKSGLPSDRFSAERTGGSVSTLTIQRTQQEDSAVYLCASSFGSGPSYEQYFGPGTRLTVT.

This clonotype was observed a few times. This chain connects TRBV19 to TRBJ1-5; D ambiguous. Per germline, CDR1 LNHDA and CDR2 SQIVND (reference sequence). The CDR3 loop spans 14 amino acids. V lost 3 bases, J lost 1 base, and 7 bases lay in between. CDR3 sequence: CASSMTGSNQPQHF. The CDR3 bases are TGTGCCAGTAGTATGACCGGAAGCAATCAGCCCCAGCATTTT.